This T cell receptor beta chain came from a study of regulatory T cells in long-lasting Graves disease. The time point here: newly diagnosed GD, antithyroid drugs for less than 3 months. PBMC RNA served as the TCR library source. This CDR3 contains 20 residues. Germline values: CDR1 SGHRS, CDR2 YFSETQ. V lost 4 bases and J lost 3; bases outside the gene matches: 19. Arm-PCR of CDR3 regions and iRepertoire HTBI primers were used to build TCR beta libraries. TCRdb analysed the multiplex PCR reads with MiXCR anew, one entry per CDR3 protein. The sample has 300,000 to 400,000 distinct CDR3 sequences, 15% to 20% seen once. General study findings and limits: Graves' patients with persistent disease showed TCR diversity lower than patients newly diagnosed. Persistent disease samples used TRBV28, TRBJ1-2 and TRBJ2-5 preferentially.

Many counts were recorded for this clonotype. Its antigen is not identified. The receptor's source is a female donor with Graves disease. The material sequenced was peripheral blood mononuclear cells (PBMCs), taken at new diagnosis, from a patient treated with antithyroid drugs. The chain couples TRBV5-1 to TRBJ2-7; 13 nucleotides match TRBD2. The CDR3 coding sequence is TGCGCCAGCAGCATCTGGACTAGCGGGAGACTTGGGGGAAAACACTACGAGCAGTACTTC. Translation gives CASSIWTSGRLGGKHYEQYF.